This T cell receptor (beta chain) was retrieved from a study of T cell responses to AZD1222 COVID-19 vaccine. In the study overall: Pooled samples include second doses given at about 4 or 12 weeks.

Overall study findings and caveats: Spike-wide vaccine-associated CD4 TCRs dominated at 160-218 and 743-854. Clonal diversity was possibly underestimated, and white British individuals and females predominated among donors. Targeting of unmutated variant regions was reportedly seen in nearly half of spike-specific TCRs.

This CDR3 region has 14 residues. Germline V gene lookup returns CDR1 SGHRS and CDR2 YFSETQ. The V and J ends lost 1 base and 1 base respectively, with 8 bases between them. Measured with immunoSEQ multiplex PCR; TCRdb has only the in-frame clones, and not every one. Of roughly 140,000 clones in the sample, under 95% were seen once. About this clone: Its target is not known.

The sequence came from an adult in good health. This rearrangement joins TRBV5-1 to TRBJ1-1; unclear D gene. Source: peripheral blood, taken on day 0 of AZD1222 vaccination. The CDR3: CASSLSAGNTEAFF. CDR3 sequence (DNA): TGCGCCAGCAGCTTGTCGGCGGGGAACACTGAAGCTTTCTTT.